Below, 13 T cell receptor beta chains from the same sample are listed, as sequenced in a study of long-term antiretroviral therapy in people with HIV. Researchers ran immunoSEQ v3.0 at survey level. Repertoires were generated with immunoSEQ multiplex PCR, while TCRdb's copy carries only in-frame clones and drops some. The sample lists fewer than 30,000 clones, about four fifths occurring once. The specimen comprised unsorted PBMCs, sampled 3 years after starting antiretroviral therapy. The receptors derive from a middle-aged man with HIV.

In its sample, this clone was seen a few times. The J gene is TRBJ2-7, the V gene TRBV7-2, with D possibly being TRBD2 (6 bases). This CDR3 has 17 residues. Germline CDR1 and CDR2: SGHTA and FQGNSA. Trimming took 1 base from V and 5 from J, leaving 21 bases between them. CDR3 residues: CASSLVPLGGRLDEQYF. DNA for the CDR3: TGTGCCAGCAGCTTAGTGCCCCTGGGGGGTCGTCTCGACGAGCAGTACTTC.

This chain joins TRBV11-3 and TRBJ2-2; no clear D. V was pared by 5 bases and J by 0 bases, with 7 bases between. The CDR3 runs to 14 residues. Germline V gene data show CDR1 as SGHNT and CDR2 as YENEEA. CDR3 amino acids: CASSPSTNTGELFF. DNA for the CDR3: TGTGCCAGCAGCCCCTCTACGAACACCGGGGAGCTGTTTTTT.

This clone appeared once. This chain joins TRBV6-5 and TRBJ1-1, with D perhaps matching TRBD1 (5 bases). There are 14 residues in the CDR3. Germline-derived CDR1 and CDR2 are MNHEY and SVGAGI. The V and J ends lost 6 bases and 1 base respectively, with 12 bases between them. In DNA, the CDR3 is TGTGCCAGCAGCCCCCGGCAGGGGAACACTGAAGCTTTCTTT. The encoded protein is CASSPRQGNTEAFF.

The gene calls are TRBV10-3 and TRBJ2-3, with D maybe TRBD1 (6 bases). The CDR3 is 14 residues long. Deletions cut 3 bases from V and 5 bases from J, with 12 bases between. Germline-derived CDR1 and CDR2 are ENHRY and SYGVKD. The CDR3 spells CAISDLTGRDTQYF. The CDR3 DNA reads TGTGCCATCAGTGACTTAACAGGGAGAGATACGCAGTATTTT.

J is TRBJ2-7 and V is TRBV6-1; 9 bases match TRBD1. Losses at the gene ends were 5 bases for V and 9 bases for J; bases not matched to a gene: 5. The CDR3 loop spans 12 amino acids. Germline CDR1 and CDR2: MNHNS and SASEGT. CDR3 coding DNA: TGTGCCAGCAGTTGGGACAGGGAACGGCAGTACTTC. It is translated as CASSWDRERQYF.

The sample holds a few counts of this clone. The rearrangement links TRBV7-2 to TRBJ2-2; 10 bases match TRBD2. Germline loops: CDR1 SGHTA, CDR2 FQGNSA. CDR3 size: 15 residues. V was clipped by 5 bases and J by 7 bases; unmatched bases: 7. The CDR3 loop is CASSVLAGVGGELFF. The CDR3 DNA is TGTGCCAGCAGCGTCCTAGCGGGAGTCGGCGGGGAGCTGTTTTTT.

This chain joins TRBV29-1 and TRBJ2-7; D unresolved. The CDR3 length is 11 residues. CDR1 is SQVTM, CDR2 ANQGSEA, per germline. With 0 bases removed from V and 7 bases from J, the gap between germline ends came to 7 bases. Written as DNA, the CDR3 is TGCAGCGTTGAAGATACCGGGGAGCAGTACTTC. Encoded protein: CSVEDTGEQYF.

The rearrangement joins TRBV7-2 to TRBJ2-2; D is undetermined. With 1 base removed from V and 7 bases from J, the gap between germline ends came to 4 bases. CDR3 length equals 12 residues. CDR1 and CDR2 (germline): SGHTA, FQGNSA. DNA of the CDR3: TGTGCCAGCAGCTTAGTGGTCGGGGAGCTGTTTTTT. As protein: CASSLVVGELFF.

The V call is TRBV19, the J call TRBJ2-7; D gene ambiguous. The CDR3 has 12 amino acids. V lost 4 bases and J lost 0, with 4 bases in between. Germline CDR1 LNHDA, CDR2 SQIVND (reference sequence). CDR3 in amino acids: CASSTNSYEQYF. The CDR3 region has the DNA TGTGCCAGTAGTACAAACTCCTACGAGCAGTACTTC.

The rearrangement links TRBV13 to TRBJ2-2; D may be TRBD1 (7 bases). CDR3 length equals 14 residues. Per germline, CDR1 PRHDT and CDR2 FYEKMQ (reference sequence). Trimming pared 8 bases from V and 2 bases from J, leaving 12 bases between. This chain's CDR3 is CASVRGENTGELFF. As DNA, the CDR3 is TGTGCCAGCGTCAGGGGGGAAAACACCGGGGAGCTGTTTTTT.

The chain joins TRBV11-3 to TRBJ2-7, with TRBD1 matching over 9 bases. Germline V gives CDR1 SGHNT, CDR2 YENEEA. This CDR3 spans 13 amino acids. V was clipped by 6 bases and J by 3 bases; unmatched bases: 3. CDR3 in amino acids: CASRKTGGYEQYF. The CDR3 region has the DNA TGTGCCAGCAGGAAGACAGGGGGCTACGAGCAGTACTTC.

The CDR3 region is CASSPLGYTEAFF. CDR3 in DNA: TGTGCCAGCTCCCCTCTGGGCTACACTGAAGCTTTCTTT. The chain employs TRBV18 and TRBJ1-1, with no clear D. Trimming stripped 6 bases from V and 3 bases from J, with 11 bases between. Germline lookup yields CDR1 KGHSH and CDR2 LQKENI. CDR3 length: 13 amino acids.

The rearrangement links TRBV9 to TRBJ2-6, with 8 bases aligning to TRBD1. CDR3 length equals 15 residues. The V gene end was trimmed by 7 bases and the J gene end by 2 bases; junction bases not matched to a gene: 5. Germline CDR1 SGDLS, CDR2 YYNGEE. The CDR3 region is CASGQGATGANVLTF. The CDR3 DNA is TGTGCCAGCGGTCAGGGGGCGACTGGGGCCAACGTCCTGACTTTC.